The entry that follows covers one T cell receptor beta chain sequence. The sample belongs to a study of blood T cells in healthy people across ages. V lost 6 bases and J lost 8; bases outside the gene matches: 11. The CDR3 loop spans 14 amino acids. The germline gives CDR1 SQVTM, CDR2 ANQGSEA. Combining a sample-barcoded 5' primer with a J-beta primer mix, a second PCR ran for 7 to 11 cycles. TCRdb used MiXCR to reprocess the 5' RACE reads, holding one entry per CDR3 protein. Among 750,000 or so distinct CDR3 sequences listed, more than 20% were seen once. The sample was also reused in another study, on T cells of mothers and their children.

This rearrangement joins TRBV29-1 to TRBJ1-3; 9 bases agree with TRBD1. Source material: blood. The clonotype comes from a boy younger than 18 in good health. The CDR3 is CSVENRGLGDTIYF. In DNA form, the CDR3 reads TGCAGCGTGGAGAACAGGGGGCTTGGTGACACCATATATTTT.